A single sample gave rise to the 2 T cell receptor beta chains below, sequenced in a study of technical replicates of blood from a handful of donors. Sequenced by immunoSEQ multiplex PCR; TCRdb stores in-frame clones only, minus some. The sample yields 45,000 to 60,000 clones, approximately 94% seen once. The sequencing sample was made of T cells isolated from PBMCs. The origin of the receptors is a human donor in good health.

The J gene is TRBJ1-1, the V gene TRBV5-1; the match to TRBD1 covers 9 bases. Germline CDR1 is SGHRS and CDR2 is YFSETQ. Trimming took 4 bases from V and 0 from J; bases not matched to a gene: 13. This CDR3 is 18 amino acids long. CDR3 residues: CASSGRDRESKMNTEAFF. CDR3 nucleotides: TGCGCCAGCAGCGGCCGGGACAGGGAAAGTAAAATGAACACTGAAGCTTTCTTT.

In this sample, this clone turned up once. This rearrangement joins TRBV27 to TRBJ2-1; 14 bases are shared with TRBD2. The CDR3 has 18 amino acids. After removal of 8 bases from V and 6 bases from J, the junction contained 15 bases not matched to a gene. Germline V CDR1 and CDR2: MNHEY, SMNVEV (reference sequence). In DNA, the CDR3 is TGTGCCAGCCGCGGGACTAGCGGGAGTATTGGGGCACTCAATGAGCAGTTCTTC. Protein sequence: CASRGTSGSIGALNEQFF.